The present entry profiles one T cell receptor beta chain with its context. Trimming took 2 bases from V and 6 from J, leaving 16 bases between them. The CDR3 has 15 residues. The germline V gene has CDR1 SGHTA and CDR2 FQGNSA. These data are taken from a study of blood T cells in healthy people across ages. Alongside a J-beta primer mix, a sample-barcoded 5' primer served in a second PCR lasting roughly 6 to 11 cycles. A tag from a template-switch adaptor with 12 random nucleotides marked each cDNA molecule. Per sample, CDR3-containing paired-end reads numbered at least 3 million. TCRdb re-derived calls from the 5' RACE reads in MiXCR, one entry per CDR3 protein. The sample holds approximately 400,000 distinct CDR3 sequences, over 45% seen once.

The TCR was taken from a man in his sixties in good health. The source material was blood. The gene calls are TRBV7-2 and TRBJ2-5, with a weak D call TRBD2 (7 bases). The CDR3 spells CASSLSRGAAKTQYF. CDR3 DNA: TGTGCCAGCAGCTTAAGCCGGGGGGCGGCAAAGACCCAGTACTTC.